This T cell receptor beta chain originates from a study of shared clonotypes between healthy human individuals. As handled by the study authors: ImmunoSEQ only sent back junction sequences with no quality scores, so filtering was done differently. Method: immunoSEQ multiplex PCR; TCRdb's copy keeps in-frame clones and lacks some. V and J calls and clone size are given by that table; D and trimming were obtained from the DNA. The profile shows 850,000 to 1,100,000 clones, about 72% of them singletons. With respect to this clone: As yet, its antigen is unknown.

V was pared by 5 bases and J by 1 base, with 12 bases between. Germline V lookup: CDR1 SSHAT, CDR2 FNYEAQ (reference sequence). CDR3 length equals 15 residues. Whole-study findings and limits: Relative to memory subsets, naive subsets generally showed larger estimated richness.

Each donor was a Caucasian adult residing in Nashville, Tennessee. The material sequenced was memory CD4+ T cells from PBMCs. Subset here: CD45RA-negative fraction. This clonotype was sampled from a young man in good health. Some clones in this sample may be carry-over from other donors' samples. The chain carries TRBV7-7 and TRBJ2-1, with D perhaps matching TRBD2 (6 bases). CDR3 nucleotide sequence: TGTGCCAGCAGCCCCGGGAGTCAGTCCTACAATGAGCAGTTCTTC. The encoded protein is CASSPGSQSYNEQFF.